The 8 T cell receptor beta chains presented below share a single source sample, sequenced in a study of identifying expanded T cells in peripheral blood. The data were produced by immunoSEQ multiplex PCR, yet TCRdb's version contains in-frame clones alone and is incomplete. Here the sample spans about 50,000 clones, under 85% being singletons. Sequenced sample: blood. The receptors were gathered from a person aged 18-70 years in good health.

V is TRBV11-2 and J is TRBJ2-7; D not resolved. Germline lookup yields CDR1 SGHAT and CDR2 FQNNGV. V was clipped by 3 bases and J by 6 bases, with 6 bases between them. The CDR3 contains 11 residues. CDR3 DNA: TGTGCCAGCAGCTTTTCGAGCGAGCAGTACGTC. It encodes CASSFSSEQYV.

This clone was observed once. At one of its ends the junction is not consistent with the germline gene, which may arise from a read error. The chain couples TRBV5-6 to TRBJ1-2; 7 nucleotides align to TRBD1. The length of the CDR3 is 13 residues. Germline values: CDR1 SGHDT, CDR2 YYEEEE. CDR3 nucleotides: TGTGCCAGCAGTTTGGGACAGTCGTATGGCTACACCTTC. Protein product: CASSLGQSYGYTF.

The chain employs TRBV6-6 and TRBJ1-1, with D possibly matching TRBD1 (5 bases). The CDR3 is 14 amino acids. The germline gives CDR1 MNHNY, CDR2 SVGAGI (reference sequence). Trimming removed 2 bases at V and 4 bases at J, with 11 bases between. In DNA, the CDR3 is TGTGCCAGCAGTTACGACCGGAGGGGCACTGAAGCTTTCTTT. This sequence encodes CASSYDRRGTEAFF.

This chain joins TRBV7-2 and TRBJ2-1; D possibly corresponds to TRBD2 (5 bases). The CDR3 length is 14 residues. Germline V CDR1 and CDR2: SGHTA, FQGNSA. Trimming removed 1 base at V and 5 bases at J, with 9 bases between. The CDR3 region is CASSLDTRHNEQFF. In DNA, the CDR3 is TGTGCCAGCAGCTTAGATACTAGGCACAATGAGCAGTTCTTC.

This chain connects TRBV5-6 to TRBJ1-3; D is unresolved. V was shortened by 2 bases and J by 4 bases, with 10 bases between the two germline ends. The CDR3 has 14 residues. Germline V gene lookup returns CDR1 SGHDT and CDR2 YYEEEE. CDR3 coding DNA: TGTGCCAGCAGCTTAGGAGTCCACGGAAACACCATATATTTT. This gives the protein CASSLGVHGNTIYF.

This sequence joins TRBV9 and TRBJ2-1, with TRBD2 matching 12 bases. This CDR3 contains 17 residues. Trimming removed 2 bases from V and 0 bases from J; junction bases left unmatched: 3. Germline V gives CDR1 SGDLS, CDR2 YYNGEE. In DNA form, the CDR3 reads TGTGCCAGCAGCGTTGGGACTAGCGGGTTCTCCTACAATGAGCAGTTCTTC. This encodes CASSVGTSGFSYNEQFF.

This clone has at least ten counts. V and J are TRBV2 and TRBJ1-5; 7 bases map to TRBD1. In germline, CDR1 is SNHLY, CDR2 FYNNEI. CDR3 size: 15 residues. With 4 bases clipped from V and 3 bases from J, the junction kept 6 bases outside the gene matches. For the CDR3, the DNA is TGTGCCAGCAGTGTTGGGGACAGTGCCAATCAGCCCCAGCATTTT. Translated: CASSVGDSANQPQHF.

The chain recombines TRBV9 with TRBJ2-7; TRBD1 might be the D (6 bases). There are 13 residues in the CDR3. CDR1 and CDR2 (germline): SGDLS, YYNGEE. V lost 4 bases and J lost 3, with 11 bases in between. CDR3 sequence (DNA): TGTGCCAGCAGCCCGGGACACTACTACGAGCAGTACTTC. This codes for CASSPGHYYEQYF.